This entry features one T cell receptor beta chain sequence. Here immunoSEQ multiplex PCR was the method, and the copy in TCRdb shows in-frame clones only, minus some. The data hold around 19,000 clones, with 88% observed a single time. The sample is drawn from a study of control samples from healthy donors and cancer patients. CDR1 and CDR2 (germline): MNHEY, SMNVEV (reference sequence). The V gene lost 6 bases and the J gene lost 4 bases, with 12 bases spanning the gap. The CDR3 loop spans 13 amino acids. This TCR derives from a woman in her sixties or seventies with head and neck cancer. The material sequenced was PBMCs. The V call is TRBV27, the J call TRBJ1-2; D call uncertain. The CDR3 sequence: CASSTSRTYGYTF. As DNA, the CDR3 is TGTGCCAGCAGCACGTCTCGGACCTATGGCTACACCTTC.